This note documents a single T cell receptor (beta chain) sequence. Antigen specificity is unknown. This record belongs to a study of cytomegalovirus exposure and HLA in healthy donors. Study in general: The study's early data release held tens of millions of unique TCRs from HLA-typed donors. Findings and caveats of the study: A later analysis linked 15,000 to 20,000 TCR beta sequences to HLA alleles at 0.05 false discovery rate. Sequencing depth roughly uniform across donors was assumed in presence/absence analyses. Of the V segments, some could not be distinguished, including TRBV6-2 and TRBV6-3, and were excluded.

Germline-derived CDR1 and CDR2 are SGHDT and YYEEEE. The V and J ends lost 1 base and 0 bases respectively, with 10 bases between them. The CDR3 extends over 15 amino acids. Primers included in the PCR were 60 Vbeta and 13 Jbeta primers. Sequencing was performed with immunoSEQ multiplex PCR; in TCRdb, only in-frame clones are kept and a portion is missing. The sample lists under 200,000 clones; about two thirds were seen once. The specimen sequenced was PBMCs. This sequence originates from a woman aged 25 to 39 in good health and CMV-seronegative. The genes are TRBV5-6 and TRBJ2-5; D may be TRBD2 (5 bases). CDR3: CASSLTREYQETQYF. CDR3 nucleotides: TGTGCCAGCAGCTTGACTAGGGAGTACCAAGAGACCCAGTACTTC.